This T cell receptor (beta chain) was captured by sequencing in a study of neurological immune-mediated disorders. Regarding the study as a whole: Multiple sclerosis, the disease with the least TCR clonal expansion, fell below healthy controls, whereas HTLV-1-associated myelopathy showed the most. CDR3 amino acid sequences found in expanded clones were never shared across subjects, suggesting private repertoires in all groups.

This clonotype was counted many times. Its matching antigen is unknown. Synthesis of cDNA was performed by 5'RACE using 10-nucleotide random UMIs. Over 200 million TCR-beta sequences from 15-18 subjects came out of each sequencing run. TCRdb independently ran MiXCR on the 5' RACE reads; one entry per CDR3 protein. The top ten clones hold 6.5% to 8% of a sample with over 55,000 distinct CDR3 sequences, approximately 11% of them seen once. Time point indicated: longitudinal time-point 1 (baseline). The TCR originated in a male donor with HTLV-1-associated myelopathy (HAM/TSP). The sequenced sample consisted of PBMCs.

Here the CDR3 DNA reads TGCGCCAGCAGCCAAGATAGAAGTAAGCAGTACTTC. It translates to CASSQDRSKQYF. The chain recombines TRBV4-3 with TRBJ2-7; D gene uncertain. The CDR3 contains 12 residues. The germline gives CDR1 LGHNA, CDR2 YSLEER. The V gene lost 0 bases and the J gene lost 8 bases, with 8 bases spanning the gap.